The table lists the clone carrying this T cell receptor beta chain with a count of one. The CDR3 runs to 15 residues. Trimming pared 3 bases from V and 0 bases from J, leaving 9 bases between. The V gene's germline CDR1 is MNHEY and CDR2 SMNVEV (reference sequence). The sample originates from a study of blood T cell repertoires in COVID-19. Study-level background: COVID-19 samples from acute and convalescent phases originated in the United States, Italy and Spain. PBMCs, B-cell-depleted T cells, or T cells provided the cDNA or gDNA that made up the material.

Study processing details: Estimated nucleated cell counts came from reference gene primer amplification. Sequenced by immunoSEQ multiplex PCR; TCRdb stores in-frame clones only, minus some. That table furnishes V, J and clone size, whereas the DNA furnished D and trimming. The sample holds fewer than 250,000 clones, around 90% seen once. The sequencing input was peripheral blood. The origin of this receptor is a man younger than 40 with acute or convalescent COVID-19. The V call is TRBV27, the J call TRBJ1-3; D is unresolved. The CDR3 DNA follows: TGTGCCAGCAGTTTGGGCCTTAACTCTGGAAACACCATATATTTT. Amino acid sequence: CASSLGLNSGNTIYF.